The 30 T cell receptor beta chains below all came from one sample that was sequenced in a study of shared clonotypes between healthy human individuals. Naive CD8 populations comprised CD45RO-negative cells positively selected for CCR7, excluding terminally differentiated effector memory CD45RA+ cells. Assay: immunoSEQ multiplex PCR; the TCRdb copy retains only in-frame clones and omits some. The sample lists approximately 2,200,000 clones, under 95% occurring once. Specimen: naive CD8+ T cells from PBMCs. The receptors here all came from a man between 18 and 35 years old in good health. Some clones in this sample may be carry-over from other donors' samples.

The chain uses TRBV7-8 and TRBJ2-3, with 7 positions matching TRBD2. CDR3 length: 15 residues. The germline CDR1 and CDR2 sequences are SGHVS and FQNEAQ. Unmatched junction bases numbered 15, after V lost 8 bases and J lost 7 bases. The chain's CDR3 is CASFLSRDYANTQYF. The CDR3 nucleotides are TGTGCCAGCTTCCTAAGCCGGGACTATGCGAATACGCAGTATTTT.

This rearrangement joins TRBV4-1 to TRBJ2-7; weak D call: TRBD2 (6 bases). Germline assignment: CDR1 MGHRA and CDR2 YSYEKL. Trimming removed 6 bases at V and 2 bases at J, with 14 bases between. There are 14 residues in the CDR3. CDR3 region: CASRSGGEAYEQYF. The CDR3 DNA reads TGCGCCAGCAGGTCAGGCGGGGAAGCCTACGAGCAGTACTTC.

This rearrangement joins TRBV19 to TRBJ2-7, with TRBD1 matching over 9 bases. The CDR3 has 15 residues. Germline V gene lookup returns CDR1 LNHDA and CDR2 SQIVND (reference sequence). After removal of 2 bases from V and 2 bases from J, the junction contained 4 bases not matched to a gene. The CDR3 sequence: CASSIRWDRAYEQYF. CDR3 nucleotides: TGTGCCAGTAGTATACGCTGGGACAGGGCCTACGAGCAGTACTTC.

This sequence joins TRBV27 and TRBJ1-2; 8 nucleotides agree with TRBD1. The length of the CDR3 is 15 residues. V shed 6 bases and J 0 bases; nucleotides not matched to a gene: 6. The germline CDR1 and CDR2 sequences are MNHEY and SMNVEV (reference sequence). As DNA, the CDR3 is TGTGCCAGCAGGCCCCAGGGGGCCTCTAACTATGGCTACACCTTC. The encoded protein is CASRPQGASNYGYTF.

The chain links TRBV18 to TRBJ1-3; 9 bases are a match to TRBD1. Trimming cost V 3 bases and J 8 bases; bases outside gene matches: 8. Per germline, CDR1 KGHSH and CDR2 LQKENI. The CDR3 has 15 amino acids. In nucleotides, the CDR3 is TGTGCCAGCTCACCGGGGGACAGGGTAGGAGACACCATATATTTT. Amino acid sequence: CASSPGDRVGDTIYF.

This chain connects TRBV28 to TRBJ2-2; D remains unclear. Trimming took off 3 bases at V and 0 bases at J, with 5 bases between the two ends. The germline gives CDR1 MDHEN, CDR2 SYDVKM. The CDR3 contains 14 residues. CDR3 coding DNA: TGTGCCAGCAGTTTGGTTTCGAACACCGGGGAGCTGTTTTTT. This translates into CASSLVSNTGELFF.

The V gene is TRBV5-5, the J gene TRBJ1-2; TRBD1 agrees at 8 bases. Germline V CDR1 and CDR2: SGHKS, YYEKEE (reference sequence). V was pared by 4 bases and J by 7 bases, with 15 bases of the junction left unmatched. The CDR3 is 16 residues long. In DNA form, the CDR3 reads TGTGCCAGCAGCCCCACCCCAGGGGGCAAAGTGGGTGGCTACACCTTC. It encodes CASSPTPGGKVGGYTF.

The rearrangement links TRBV5-5 to TRBJ1-5; unclear D gene. Germline values: CDR1 SGHKS, CDR2 YYEKEE (reference sequence). The CDR3 has 14 amino acids. The V end lost 2 bases, the J end lost 2 bases, and 8 bases lay between the germline ends. CDR3 region: CASSLYEGNQPQHF. The CDR3 DNA sequence: TGTGCCAGCAGCTTATACGAGGGCAATCAGCCCCAGCATTTT. The full variable domain, in which reference TRBV5-5 and TRBJ1-5 provide the parts outside the CDR3, is DAGVTQSPTHLIKTRGQQVTLRCSPISGHKSVSWYQQVLGQGPQFIFQYYEKEERGRGNFPDRFSARQFPNYSSELNVNALLLGDSALYLCASSLYEGNQPQHFGDGTRLSIL.

This chain links TRBV19 with TRBJ1-5; 8 bases map to TRBD1. Unmatched junction bases numbered 2, after V lost 6 bases and J lost 1 base. This CDR3 is 14 amino acids long. The germline V gene has CDR1 LNHDA and CDR2 SQIVND (reference sequence). The CDR3 loop reads CASRRTGSNQPQHF. CDR3 in DNA: TGTGCCAGTAGGAGGACAGGGAGCAATCAGCCCCAGCATTTT.

This sequence joins TRBV6-6 and TRBJ2-1; D remains unclear. Germline V CDR1 and CDR2: MNHNY, SVGAGI (reference sequence). This CDR3 comprises 13 residues. With 6 bases removed from V and 6 bases from J, the gap between germline ends came to 12 bases. CDR3 DNA sequence: TGTGCCAGCAGCTCCCTGGGTAGCAATGAGCAGTTCTTC. Translating it yields CASSSLGSNEQFF.

The V and J genes are TRBV28 and TRBJ2-1; TRBD2 aligns across 9 bases. The CDR3 runs to 16 residues. From germline, CDR1 is MDHEN and CDR2 SYDVKM. The J segment lost 2 bases and the V segment lost 3 bases, leaving 5 bases of the junction unmatched. The CDR3 nucleotides read TGTGCCAGCAGTTTGAGGCTAGCGGGGACCTACAATGAGCAGTTCTTC. Encoded protein: CASSLRLAGTYNEQFF.

The chain has TRBV27 and TRBJ2-7, with TRBD1 identical over 8 bases. Germline trimming cut 4 bases from V and 7 bases from J; bases unmatched to any gene: 6. This CDR3 contains 13 residues. CDR1 is MNHEY, CDR2 SMNVEV, per germline (reference sequence). As DNA, the CDR3 is TGTGCCAGCAGTTCCCCAGGGGGCAGGGAGCAGTACTTC. Protein: CASSSPGGREQYF.

This chain connects TRBV7-9 to TRBJ2-1; TRBD2 matches at 7 bases. The CDR3 covers 16 residues. CDR1 and CDR2 (germline): SEHNR, FQNEAQ (reference sequence). The junction had 11 bases not matched to a gene; V was cut back by 3 bases and J by 6 bases. CDR3 residues: CASSLGGGPSSNEQFF. CDR3 nucleotides: TGTGCCAGCAGCTTGGGGGGAGGGCCCTCAAGCAATGAGCAGTTCTTC. Supplemented by reference TRBV7-9 and TRBJ2-1, the full variable domain reads DTGVSQNPRHKITKRGQNVTFRCDPISEHNRLYWYRQTLGQGPEFLTYFQNEAQLEKSRLLSDRFSAERPKGSFSTLEIQRTEQGDSAMYLCASSLGGGPSSNEQFFGPGTRLTVL.

A word on this clone: Other DNA sequences in this sample translate to the same CDR3. The V gene is TRBV9, the J gene TRBJ2-7, with unresolved D. The V and J ends lost 0 bases and 2 bases respectively, with 12 bases between them. CDR1 and CDR2 from the germline V gene are SGDLS and YYNGEE. The CDR3 contains 15 residues. CDR3 loop: CASSVAPSSTYEQYF. The CDR3 nucleotides read TGTGCCAGCAGCGTAGCCCCCTCTTCAACCTACGAGCAGTACTTC.

The genes are TRBV4-1 and TRBJ2-1; 9 bases are a match to TRBD2. The V segment lost 1 base and the J segment 8 bases; nucleotides outside the gene matches: 9. The CDR3 length is 16 residues. The germline V gene has CDR1 MGHRA and CDR2 YSYEKL. The CDR3 nucleotides are TGCGCCAGCAGCCAAGTGAGGCGGGAGGGGAAATATGAGCAGTTCTTC. As protein: CASSQVRREGKYEQFF.

The chain's CDR3 is CASSLDTGAGEAFF. CDR3 nucleotides: TGTGCCAGCAGCCTAGACACAGGGGCGGGTGAAGCTTTCTTT. The chain has TRBV9 and TRBJ1-1, with 7 bases matching TRBD1. Looked up from germline, CDR1 is SGDLS and CDR2 is YYNGEE. The CDR3 spans 14 residues. With 4 bases clipped from V and 7 bases from J, the junction kept 10 bases outside the gene matches.

This clone has a single count. The J gene is TRBJ2-1, the V gene TRBV6-1, with D perhaps assigned TRBD1 or TRBD2 (5 bases each). The V end was cut by 9 bases, the J end by 1 base, with 13 bases between. The CDR3 extends over 14 amino acids. Germline values: CDR1 MNHNS, CDR2 SASEGT. The CDR3 nucleotides read TGTGCCAGTATTCCAGGGAGTTCCTACAATGAGCAGTTCTTC. Translation: CASIPGSSYNEQFF.

The J gene is TRBJ2-7, the V gene TRBV5-6, with D unresolved. The V end was cut by 4 bases, the J end by 7 bases, with 9 bases between. Germline V gene lookup returns CDR1 SGHDT and CDR2 YYEEEE. The CDR3 loop spans 11 amino acids. Here the CDR3 DNA reads TGTGCCAGCAGCCAAGGTTTGGAGCAGTACTTC. It translates to CASSQGLEQYF.

The chain uses TRBV11-2 and TRBJ1-4; a weak D match, TRBD1 (5 bases). Germline CDR1 and CDR2: SGHAT and FQNNGV. The ends were cut back, 2 bases at V and 7 bases at J, with 17 bases in the middle. The CDR3 has 16 residues. CDR3 in amino acids: CASSLKGTPGLEKLFF. CDR3 nucleotides: TGTGCCAGCAGCTTAAAGGGCACTCCGGGGCTTGAAAAACTGTTTTTT.

This chain connects TRBV19 to TRBJ2-5; 7 bases align to TRBD1. Germline V gives CDR1 LNHDA, CDR2 SQIVND (reference sequence). The CDR3 loop spans 13 amino acids. With V trimmed by 4 bases and J by 3 bases, 2 bases remained unmatched. In nucleotides, the CDR3 is TGTGCCAGTAGTACTACAGGGGAAGAGACCCAGTACTTC. Protein product: CASSTTGEETQYF.

This chain connects TRBV5-1 to TRBJ2-7; a weak D match, TRBD1 (6 bases). The CDR3 totals 13 residues. Germline CDR1 reads SGHRS; CDR2 reads YFSETQ. The germline V and J ends were trimmed by 6 bases and 3 bases, with 13 bases remaining between them. The CDR3: CASNREGSYEQYF. The DNA of the CDR3 is TGCGCCAGCAACAGGGAAGGGAGCTACGAGCAGTACTTC.

This clone was recorded only once. The rearrangement joins TRBV11-2 to TRBJ2-7; no definite D call. The CDR3 spans 14 residues. Trimming stripped 3 bases from V and 0 bases from J, with 9 bases between. CDR1 is SGHAT, CDR2 FQNNGV, per germline. CDR3 region: CASSLYRSSYEQYF. CDR3 DNA sequence: TGTGCCAGCAGCTTGTATAGGAGCTCCTACGAGCAGTACTTC.

J is TRBJ2-1 and V is TRBV13, with TRBD2 as a possible D gene (6 bases). The CDR3 covers 15 residues. The ends were cut back, 7 bases at V and 3 bases at J, with 16 bases in the middle. Per the germline V gene, CDR1 is PRHDT and CDR2 is FYEKMQ (reference sequence). The CDR3 is CASNIIAEGYNEQFF. Written as DNA, the CDR3 is TGTGCCAGCAACATCATAGCGGAGGGCTACAATGAGCAGTTCTTC. The variable domain in full, with the rest retrieved from reference TRBV13 and TRBJ2-1, is AAGVIQSPRHLIKEKRETATLKCYPIPRHDTVYWYQQGPGQDPQFLISFYEKMQSDKGSIPDRFSAQQFSDYHSELNMSSLELGDSALYFCASNIIAEGYNEQFFGPGTRLTVL.

The J gene is TRBJ1-1, the V gene TRBV7-9, with D perhaps matching TRBD1 (6 bases). Trimming stripped 2 bases from V and 0 bases from J, with 10 bases between. This CDR3 has 15 amino acids. Germline V gene data show CDR1 as SEHNR and CDR2 as FQNEAQ (reference sequence). The CDR3 DNA sequence: TGTGCCAGCAGCTTATTACAGGGCTTGAACACTGAAGCTTTCTTT. Translating it yields CASSLLQGLNTEAFF.

The rearrangement links TRBV13 to TRBJ2-5; TRBD1 agrees at 11 bases. The V gene end was trimmed by 5 bases and the J gene end by 4 bases; junction bases not matched to a gene: 6. Per the germline V gene, CDR1 is PRHDT and CDR2 is FYEKMQ (reference sequence). This CDR3 region has 15 residues. CDR3 DNA: TGTGCCAGCAGCCTCACCGGGACAGGGGGAGAGACCCAGTACTTC. This gives the protein CASSLTGTGGETQYF.

The chain employs TRBV10-3 and TRBJ2-2; D may be TRBD1 (5 bases). The length of the CDR3 is 12 residues. The V end lost 10 bases, the J end lost 5 bases, and 11 bases lay between the germline ends. Germline V lookup: CDR1 ENHRY, CDR2 SYGVKD. CDR3 coding DNA: TGTGCCACCGGGCCAGGGACCGGGGAGCTGTTTTTT. Translation: CATGPGTGELFF.

The chain recombines TRBV27 with TRBJ2-3; D ambiguous. V was cut by 0 bases and J by 7 bases, with 8 bases left in between. The CDR3 has 13 amino acids. Per germline, CDR1 MNHEY and CDR2 SMNVEV (reference sequence). CDR3 nucleotide sequence: TGTGCCAGCAGTTTATCGGGCATTAATACGCAGTATTTT. Its translation is CASSLSGINTQYF.

On this clone itself: The identical CDR3 is also encoded by other nucleotide sequences in the sample. The chain combines TRBV28 with TRBJ1-5; TRBD1 aligns across 9 bases. This CDR3 is built from 15 residues. CDR1 MDHEN and CDR2 SYDVKM come from the germline V gene. V dropped 6 bases and J dropped 3; count of bases not matched to a gene: 6. CDR3 sequence reads: CASSRGTGNNQPQHF. CDR3 in DNA: TGTGCCAGCAGCCGAGGGACAGGGAACAATCAGCCCCAGCATTTT.

V gene TRBV7-6 combines with J gene TRBJ1-1; a possible D gene is TRBD1 (5 bases). This CDR3 comprises 15 residues. V was cut by 0 bases and J by 4 bases, with 12 bases left in between. Germline V lookup: CDR1 SGHVS, CDR2 FNYEAQ. The DNA of the CDR3 is TGTGCCAGCAGCTTAGCTGGGGAGGGGAGCACTGAAGCTTTCTTT. It is translated as CASSLAGEGSTEAFF.

This clone was recorded once. The V gene is TRBV6-5, the J gene TRBJ2-7; D is possibly TRBD2 (6 bases). The germline V gene has CDR1 MNHEY and CDR2 SVGAGI. This CDR3 is 14 amino acids long. The V gene lost 2 bases and the J gene lost 3 bases, with 11 bases spanning the gap. The CDR3 DNA reads as TGTGCCAGCAGTTACGGAGGGCCCTACTACGAGCAGTACTTC. The encoded protein is CASSYGGPYYEQYF.